The source of this TCR beta chain is a study of control samples from healthy donors and cancer patients. Germline loops: CDR1 MNHEY, CDR2 SVGAGI. Trimming removed 2 bases from V and 6 bases from J; junction bases left unmatched: 3. The CDR3 extends over 14 amino acids. Sequencing was performed with immunoSEQ multiplex PCR; in TCRdb, only in-frame clones are kept and a portion is missing. The sample includes 150,000 to 200,000 clones, approximately 94% of them seen just once. The receptor was derived from a woman in her 40s in good health. This sequence joins TRBV6-5 and TRBJ2-2, with TRBD1 identical over 7 bases. Sequenced input: blood. In nucleotides, the CDR3 is TGTGCCAGCAGTTACAGCAGGGGGTCCGGGGAGCTGTTTTTT. Protein: CASSYSRGSGELFF.